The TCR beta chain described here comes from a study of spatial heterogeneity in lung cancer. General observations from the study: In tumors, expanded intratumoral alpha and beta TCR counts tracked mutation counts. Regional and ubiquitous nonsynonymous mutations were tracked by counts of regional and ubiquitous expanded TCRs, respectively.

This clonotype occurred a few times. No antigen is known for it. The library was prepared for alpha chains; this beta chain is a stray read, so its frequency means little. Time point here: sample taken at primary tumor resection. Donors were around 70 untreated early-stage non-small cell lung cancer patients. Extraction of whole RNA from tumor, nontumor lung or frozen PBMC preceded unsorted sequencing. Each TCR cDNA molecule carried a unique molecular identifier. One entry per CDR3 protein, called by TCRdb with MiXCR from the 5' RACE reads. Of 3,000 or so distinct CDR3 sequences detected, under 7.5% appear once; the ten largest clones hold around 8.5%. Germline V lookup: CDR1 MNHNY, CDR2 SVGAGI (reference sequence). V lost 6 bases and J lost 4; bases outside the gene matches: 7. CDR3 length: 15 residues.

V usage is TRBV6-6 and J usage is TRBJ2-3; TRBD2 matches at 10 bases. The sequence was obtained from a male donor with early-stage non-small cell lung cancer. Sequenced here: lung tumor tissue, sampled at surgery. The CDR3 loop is CASRISAGGSDTQYF. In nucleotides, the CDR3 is TGTGCCAGCAGAATCTCAGCGGGAGGGTCAGATACGCAGTATTTT.